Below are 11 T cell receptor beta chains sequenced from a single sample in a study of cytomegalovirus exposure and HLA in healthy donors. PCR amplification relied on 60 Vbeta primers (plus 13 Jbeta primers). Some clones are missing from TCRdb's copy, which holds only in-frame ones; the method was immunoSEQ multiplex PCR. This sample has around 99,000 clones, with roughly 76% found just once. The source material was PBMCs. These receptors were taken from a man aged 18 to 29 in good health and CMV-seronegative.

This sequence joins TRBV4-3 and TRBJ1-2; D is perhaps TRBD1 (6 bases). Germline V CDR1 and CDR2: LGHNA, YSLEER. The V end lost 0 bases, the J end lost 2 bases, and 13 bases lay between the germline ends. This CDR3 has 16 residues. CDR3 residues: CASSQDWVDSNYGYTF. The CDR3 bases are TGCGCCAGCAGCCAAGATTGGGTGGACAGCAACTATGGCTACACCTTC.

CDR3: CASSYPQGFNYGYTF. As DNA, the CDR3 is TGTGCCAGCAGTTATCCACAGGGTTTTAACTATGGCTACACCTTC. The V and J genes are TRBV28 and TRBJ1-2; D may be TRBD1 (6 bases). The V gene lost 4 bases and the J gene lost 1 base, with 13 bases spanning the gap. The CDR3 is 15 residues long. The germline V gene has CDR1 MDHEN and CDR2 SYDVKM.

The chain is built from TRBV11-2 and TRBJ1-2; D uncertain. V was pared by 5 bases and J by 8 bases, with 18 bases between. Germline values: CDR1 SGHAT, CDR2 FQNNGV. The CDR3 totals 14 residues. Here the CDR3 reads CASSPRAGPSGYTF. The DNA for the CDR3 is TGTGCCAGCAGCCCACGAGCGGGCCCCAGCGGCTACACCTTC. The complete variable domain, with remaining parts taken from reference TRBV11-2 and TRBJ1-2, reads EAGVAQSPRYKIIEKRQSVAFWCNPISGHATLYWYQQILGQGPKLLIQFQNNGVVDDSQLPKDRFSAERLKGVDSTLKIQPAKLEDSAVYLCASSPRAGPSGYTFGSGTRLTVV.

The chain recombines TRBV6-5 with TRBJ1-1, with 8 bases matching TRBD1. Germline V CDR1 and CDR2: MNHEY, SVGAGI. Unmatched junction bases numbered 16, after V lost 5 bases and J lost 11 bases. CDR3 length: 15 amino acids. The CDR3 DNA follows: TGTGCCAGCAGTGTAACCGGGACAGGCCACCTCAATGCTTTCTTT. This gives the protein CASSVTGTGHLNAFF.

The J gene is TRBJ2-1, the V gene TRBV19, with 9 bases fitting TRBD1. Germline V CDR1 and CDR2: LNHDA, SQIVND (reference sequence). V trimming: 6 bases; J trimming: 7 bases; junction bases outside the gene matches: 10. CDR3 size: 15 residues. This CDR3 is CASSLRGTGSNEQFF. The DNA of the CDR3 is TGTGCCAGTAGCCTCCGGGGGACAGGGTCAAATGAGCAGTTCTTC.

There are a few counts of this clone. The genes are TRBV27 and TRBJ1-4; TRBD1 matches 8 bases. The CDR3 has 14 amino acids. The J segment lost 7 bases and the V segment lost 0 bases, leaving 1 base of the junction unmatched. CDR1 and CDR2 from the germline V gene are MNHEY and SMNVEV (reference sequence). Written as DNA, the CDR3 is TGTGCCAGCAGTTTATCGGGACAGGTTGAAAAACTGTTTTTT. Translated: CASSLSGQVEKLFF.

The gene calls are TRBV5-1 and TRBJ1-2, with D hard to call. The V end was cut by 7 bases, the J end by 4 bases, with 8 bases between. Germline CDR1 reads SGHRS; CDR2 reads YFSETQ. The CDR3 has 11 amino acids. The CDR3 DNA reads TGCGCCAGCTCCGCCGGCTATGGCTACACCTTC. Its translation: CASSAGYGYTF.

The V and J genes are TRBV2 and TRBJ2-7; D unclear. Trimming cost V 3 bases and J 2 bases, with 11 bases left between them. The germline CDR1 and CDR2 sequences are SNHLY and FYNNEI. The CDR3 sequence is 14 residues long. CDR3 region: CASSENFPAYEQYF. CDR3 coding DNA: TGTGCCAGCAGTGAGAATTTTCCAGCCTACGAGCAGTACTTC.

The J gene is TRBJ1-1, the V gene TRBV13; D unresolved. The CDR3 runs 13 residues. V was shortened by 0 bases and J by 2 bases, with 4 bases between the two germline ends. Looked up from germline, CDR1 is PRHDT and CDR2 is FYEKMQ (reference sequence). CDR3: CASSLGINTEAFF. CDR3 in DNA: TGTGCCAGCAGCTTAGGTATAAACACTGAAGCTTTCTTT.

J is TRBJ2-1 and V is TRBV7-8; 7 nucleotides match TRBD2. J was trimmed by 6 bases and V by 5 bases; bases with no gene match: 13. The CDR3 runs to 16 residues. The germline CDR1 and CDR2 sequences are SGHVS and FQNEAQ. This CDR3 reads CASSPPGRWGSNEQFF. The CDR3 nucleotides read TGTGCCAGCAGCCCCCCCGGGAGGTGGGGATCCAATGAGCAGTTCTTC. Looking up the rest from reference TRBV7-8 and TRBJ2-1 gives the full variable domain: GAGVSQSPRYKVAKRGQDVALRCDPISGHVSLFWYQQALGQGPEFLTYFQNEAQLDKSGLPSDRFFAERPEGSVSTLKIQRTQQEDSAVYLCASSPPGRWGSNEQFFGPGTRLTVL.

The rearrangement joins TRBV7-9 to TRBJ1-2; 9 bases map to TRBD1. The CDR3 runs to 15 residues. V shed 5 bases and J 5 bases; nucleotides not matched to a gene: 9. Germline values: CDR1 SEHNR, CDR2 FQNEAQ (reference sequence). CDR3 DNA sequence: TGTGCCAGCAGCCGCATGAGACAGGGGGGTTATGGCTACACCTTC. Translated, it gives CASSRMRQGGYGYTF.